This is a list of T cell receptor beta chains from one sample in a study of technical replicates of blood from several donors. TCRdb's table, derived via immunoSEQ multiplex PCR, lists solely in-frame clones and lacks some. The sample lists tens of thousands of clones, 95% to 97% seen once, with around 0.38% in the top ten. The sample taken for sequencing was T cells isolated from PBMCs. These receptor sequences come from a human donor in good health. CDR3s include the opening cysteine and the closing phenylalanine or tryptophan. A D gene is named only where the DNA matches it firmly. Clone size is shown for a subset of rows, as once, few, many or a class of expanded clone.

abundance: NA
d_gene: NA
j_gene: TRBJ1-5
v_gene: TRBV6-5
CDR3nt: TGTGCCAGCAGCAACGCAGGGTTTTATCAGCCCCAGCATTTT
CDR3aa: CASSNAGFYQPQHF

abundance: NA
d_gene: TRBD1
j_gene: TRBJ2-7
v_gene: TRBV11-3
CDR3nt: TGTGCCAGCACAGGGACAGAACCCTACGAGCAGTACTTC
CDR3aa: CASTGTEPYEQYF

abundance: NA
d_gene: TRBD2
j_gene: TRBJ2-7
v_gene: TRBV7-9
CDR3nt: TGTGCCAGCAGCTTAGGGAGCGGGGACGAGCAGTACTTC
CDR3aa: CASSLGSGDEQYF

abundance: NA
d_gene: TRBD1
j_gene: TRBJ2-1
v_gene: TRBV7-6
CDR3nt: TGTGCCAGCAGCTCCAGGGGGCCCAATGAGCAGTTCTTC
CDR3aa: CASSSRGPNEQFF

abundance: NA
d_gene: NA
j_gene: TRBJ2-3
v_gene: TRBV6-1
CDR3nt: TGTGCCAGCAGTGAAGGGCTTAGGGGGACCCACACAGATACGCAGTATTTT
CDR3aa: CASSEGLRGTHTDTQYF

abundance: NA
d_gene: TRBD2
j_gene: TRBJ2-7
v_gene: TRBV7-2
CDR3nt: TGTGCCAGCAGCTTCGGGTTGCGGGAGATCTCCTACGAGCAGTACTTC
CDR3aa: CASSFGLREISYEQYF

abundance: NA
d_gene: TRBD2
j_gene: TRBJ2-7
v_gene: TRBV28
CDR3nt: TGTGCCAGCAGCCTCCCGGGGGGGGGAACCTACGAGCAGTACTTC
CDR3aa: CASSLPGGGTYEQYF

abundance: NA
d_gene: TRBD1
j_gene: TRBJ1-2
v_gene: TRBV28
CDR3nt: TGTGCCAGCAGCCCAGGGGGGATTTCCTATGGCTACACCTTC
CDR3aa: CASSPGGISYGYTF

abundance: once
d_gene: NA
j_gene: TRBJ2-7
v_gene: TRBV5-1
CDR3nt: TGCGCCAGCAGCTTGGGGAACAGGTTCCACGAGCAGTACTTC
CDR3aa: CASSLGNRFHEQYF

abundance: NA
d_gene: TRBD1
j_gene: TRBJ2-5
v_gene: TRBV6-1
CDR3nt: TGTGCCAGCAGCCAACCACAGGGGATTGCGGAGACCCAGTACTTC
CDR3aa: CASSQPQGIAETQYF

abundance: NA
d_gene: TRBD1
j_gene: TRBJ2-7
v_gene: TRBV11-3
CDR3nt: TGTGCCAGCAGCTATTGGACAGGCCTTCGCACCGAGCAGTACTTC
CDR3aa: CASSYWTGLRTEQYF

abundance: NA
d_gene: TRBD2
j_gene: TRBJ2-5
v_gene: TRBV5-6
CDR3nt: TGTGCCAGCAGCTTGCTTCCCGCGGGAGGGCAAGAGACCCAGTACTTC
CDR3aa: CASSLLPAGGQETQYF

abundance: NA
d_gene: NA
j_gene: TRBJ2-3
v_gene: TRBV4-3
CDR3nt: TGCGCCAGCAGCCTTGAGCGGTCTAGCACAGATACGCAGTATTTT
CDR3aa: CASSLERSSTDTQYF

abundance: NA
d_gene: NA
j_gene: TRBJ2-7
v_gene: TRBV28
CDR3nt: TGTGCCAGCAGTTTGGCAGGGGGGCCCTACGAGCAGTACTTC
CDR3aa: CASSLAGGPYEQYF

abundance: NA
d_gene: NA
j_gene: TRBJ2-7
v_gene: TRBV5-6
CDR3nt: TGTGCCAGCAGCCGAAGGGGGAACGAGCAGTACTTC
CDR3aa: CASSRRGNEQYF

abundance: once
d_gene: TRBD2
j_gene: TRBJ2-7
v_gene: TRBV19
CDR3nt: TGTGCCAGTAGTATAGGTGGGCTAGCGGCCGCCTACGAGCAGTACTTC
CDR3aa: CASSIGGLAAAYEQYF

abundance: NA
d_gene: NA
j_gene: TRBJ1-1
v_gene: TRBV27
CDR3nt: TGTGCCAGCAGTTTATATGCGACATCTGAAGCTTTCTTT
CDR3aa: CASSLYATSEAFF

abundance: NA
d_gene: NA
j_gene: TRBJ1-3
v_gene: TRBV19
CDR3nt: TGTGCCAGTAGCCCAGGGACTTATGGAAACACCATATATTTT
CDR3aa: CASSPGTYGNTIYF

abundance: NA
d_gene: TRBD1
j_gene: TRBJ1-3
v_gene: TRBV11-2
CDR3nt: TGTGCCAGCAGCTTGGACAGGGGAAGAGCTGGAAACACCATATATTTT
CDR3aa: CASSLDRGRAGNTIYF

abundance: NA
d_gene: TRBD1
j_gene: TRBJ2-5
v_gene: TRBV7-9
CDR3nt: TGTGCCAGCAGCCCTGGACAGGGGCCGTGGGAGACCCAGTACTTC
CDR3aa: CASSPGQGPWETQYF

abundance: NA
d_gene: NA
j_gene: TRBJ1-1
v_gene: TRBV29-1
CDR3nt: TGCAGCGTTGAGAGTTCCAGGGAAGGAACTGAAGCTTTCTTT
CDR3aa: CSVESSREGTEAFF

abundance: NA
d_gene: TRBD2
j_gene: TRBJ2-1
v_gene: TRBV14
CDR3nt: TGTGCCAGCAGCCAAGATCCGCGGGAGGGCTCTTGGGAGCAGTTCTTC
CDR3aa: CASSQDPREGSWEQFF

abundance: NA
d_gene: TRBD2
j_gene: TRBJ2-2
v_gene: TRBV28
CDR3nt: TGTGCCAGCAGTGGTTTAGCGGGAGGGAGCACCGGGGAGCTGTTTTTT
CDR3aa: CASSGLAGGSTGELFF

abundance: NA
d_gene: TRBD1
j_gene: TRBJ2-5
v_gene: TRBV6-1
CDR3nt: TGTGCCAGCAGTCGATTACAGGGGGACGAGACCCAGTACTTC
CDR3aa: CASSRLQGDETQYF

abundance: NA
d_gene: NA
j_gene: TRBJ1-3
v_gene: TRBV7-6
CDR3nt: TGTGCCAGCAGCTTAGAGGCAGGGACTGGAAACACCATATATTTT
CDR3aa: CASSLEAGTGNTIYF

abundance: NA
d_gene: TRBD2
j_gene: TRBJ2-1
v_gene: TRBV2
CDR3nt: TGTGCCAGCAGTGGCCTAGCGGGAGGGCACTACAATGAGCAGTTCTTC
CDR3aa: CASSGLAGGHYNEQFF

abundance: NA
d_gene: TRBD2
j_gene: TRBJ2-7
v_gene: TRBV11-3
CDR3nt: TGTGCCAGCAGCTTCCTAGCGGGAGGGGTCCACGAGCAGTACTTC
CDR3aa: CASSFLAGGVHEQYF

abundance: NA
d_gene: NA
j_gene: TRBJ2-6
v_gene: TRBV7-9
CDR3nt: TGTGCCAGCAGCTTAGATCGCGGGGTTAGGGCCAACGTCCTGACTTTC
CDR3aa: CASSLDRGVRANVLTF

abundance: NA
d_gene: TRBD2
j_gene: TRBJ2-1
v_gene: TRBV7-6
CDR3nt: TGTGCCAGCAGCTTCCCCCTCCTAGCGGGGGACAATGAGCAGTTCTTC
CDR3aa: CASSFPLLAGDNEQFF

abundance: NA
d_gene: TRBD2
j_gene: TRBJ2-1
v_gene: TRBV30
CDR3nt: TGTGCCTGGAGTTTACTAGCGGGGGAGGCGGGGCTCTTC
CDR3aa: CAWSLLAGEAGLF

abundance: NA
d_gene: NA
j_gene: TRBJ2-7
v_gene: TRBV9
CDR3nt: TGTGCCAGCAGCGTAGGTTCCACCTACGAGCAGTACTTC
CDR3aa: CASSVGSTYEQYF

abundance: NA
d_gene: TRBD1
j_gene: TRBJ2-5
v_gene: TRBV7-9
CDR3nt: TGTGCCAGCAGCGTAAACAGGGGCCAAGAGACCCAGTACTTC
CDR3aa: CASSVNRGQETQYF

abundance: NA
d_gene: NA
j_gene: TRBJ1-1
v_gene: TRBV6-5
CDR3nt: TGTGCCAGCAGTTCTAGCAGGCCAGCCATTATGACTGAAGCTTTCTTT
CDR3aa: CASSSSRPAIMTEAFF

abundance: NA
d_gene: NA
j_gene: TRBJ2-7
v_gene: TRBV7-9
CDR3nt: TGTGCCAGCACCGGGATTTCCTACGAGCAGTACTTC
CDR3aa: CASTGISYEQYF

abundance: NA
d_gene: TRBD2
j_gene: TRBJ2-3
v_gene: TRBV4-1
CDR3nt: TGCGCCAGCAGCCAAGATCTAGCGGGAGGCACAGATACGCAGTATTTT
CDR3aa: CASSQDLAGGTDTQYF

abundance: NA
d_gene: NA
j_gene: TRBJ1-2
v_gene: TRBV30
CDR3nt: TGTGCCTGGGGGCTTCAGCAGGCTCAATCATATGGCTACACCTTC
CDR3aa: CAWGLQQAQSYGYTF

abundance: NA
d_gene: NA
j_gene: TRBJ2-7
v_gene: TRBV10-3
CDR3nt: TGTGCCATCAGTGCCCTAGACAGGCCGACCTACGAGCAGTACTTC
CDR3aa: CAISALDRPTYEQYF

abundance: NA
d_gene: NA
j_gene: TRBJ1-4
v_gene: TRBV11-3
CDR3nt: TGTGCCAGCAGCCCGACAGTTGGGTTTTCTCCTAATGAAAAACTGTTTTTT
CDR3aa: CASSPTVGFSPNEKLFF

abundance: NA
d_gene: NA
j_gene: TRBJ2-7
v_gene: TRBV4-3
CDR3nt: TGCGCCAGCAGCCTCTCGTGGGGGCCCTACGAGCAGTACTTC
CDR3aa: CASSLSWGPYEQYF

abundance: NA
d_gene: NA
j_gene: TRBJ1-3
v_gene: TRBV29-1
CDR3nt: TGCAGCGTTGAAGATGGACAGGGAAACACCATATATTTT
CDR3aa: CSVEDGQGNTIYF

abundance: NA
d_gene: TRBD1
j_gene: TRBJ1-4
v_gene: TRBV29-1
CDR3nt: TGCAGCGTCTACGTCTATGGGGGGACAGGGTTTGAAAAACTGTTTTTT
CDR3aa: CSVYVYGGTGFEKLFF

abundance: NA
d_gene: TRBD1
j_gene: TRBJ1-1
v_gene: TRBV9
CDR3nt: TGTGCCAGCAGCGCCGGGACAGGGTCTGTGAACACTGAAGCTTTCTTT
CDR3aa: CASSAGTGSVNTEAFF

abundance: NA
d_gene: NA
j_gene: TRBJ1-1
v_gene: TRBV2
CDR3nt: TGTGCCAGGGACCTGGGGGGGCAGACTGAAGCTTTCTTT
CDR3aa: CARDLGGQTEAFF

abundance: NA
d_gene: NA
j_gene: TRBJ2-7
v_gene: TRBV6-6
CDR3nt: TGTGCCAGCAGGTCGGACTTCTACGAGCAGTACTTC
CDR3aa: CASRSDFYEQYF

abundance: NA
d_gene: NA
j_gene: TRBJ2-5
v_gene: TRBV19
CDR3nt: TGTGCCAGTAGTTCAGGGACTGGGCGGGAGACCCAGTACTTC
CDR3aa: CASSSGTGRETQYF

abundance: NA
d_gene: TRBD2
j_gene: TRBJ2-3
v_gene: TRBV6-5
CDR3nt: TGTGCCAGCAGTTGGACTAGCGGTCCGGGGGGAGATACGCAGTATTTT
CDR3aa: CASSWTSGPGGDTQYF

abundance: NA
d_gene: NA
j_gene: TRBJ2-2
v_gene: TRBV11-2
CDR3nt: TGTGCCAGCAGCTTTCGAGGGGGACCCGGCACCGGGGAGCTGTTTTTT
CDR3aa: CASSFRGGPGTGELFF

abundance: NA
d_gene: NA
j_gene: TRBJ1-5
v_gene: TRBV27
CDR3nt: TGTGCCAGCAGTTTATCGAGAGGGATGAATCAGCCCCAGCATTTT
CDR3aa: CASSLSRGMNQPQHF

abundance: NA
d_gene: NA
j_gene: TRBJ1-5
v_gene: TRBV19
CDR3nt: TGTGCCAGTAGTATTAGGGACTTTAATCAGCCCCAGCATTTT
CDR3aa: CASSIRDFNQPQHF

abundance: NA
d_gene: TRBD2
j_gene: TRBJ2-5
v_gene: TRBV5-1
CDR3nt: TGCGCCAGCAGCTTGCCCCCTAGCGGGGCCCAAGAGACCCAGTACTTC
CDR3aa: CASSLPPSGAQETQYF

abundance: NA
d_gene: NA
j_gene: TRBJ1-5
v_gene: TRBV27
CDR3nt: TGTGCCAGCAGTTTTCGTGCAGGGTACCAGCCCCAGCATTTT
CDR3aa: CASSFRAGYQPQHF

abundance: NA
d_gene: NA
j_gene: TRBJ2-1
v_gene: TRBV29-1
CDR3nt: TGCAGCGTTGAATCCCGGACTAATGAGCAGTTCTTC
CDR3aa: CSVESRTNEQFF

abundance: NA
d_gene: NA
j_gene: TRBJ2-3
v_gene: TRBV13
CDR3nt: TGTGCCAGCAGCTTACCGGTCTACTCGTCAGATACGCAGTATTTT
CDR3aa: CASSLPVYSSDTQYF

abundance: NA
d_gene: TRBD2
j_gene: TRBJ2-2
v_gene: TRBV19
CDR3nt: TGTGCCAGTAGTTCCCGGACTAGCGCGAACACCGGGGAGCTGTTTTTT
CDR3aa: CASSSRTSANTGELFF

abundance: NA
d_gene: TRBD1
j_gene: TRBJ1-2
v_gene: TRBV5-1
CDR3nt: TGCGCCAGCAGCTTGGCCTGGGACAGGGAGGGCTACACCTTC
CDR3aa: CASSLAWDREGYTF

abundance: NA
d_gene: NA
j_gene: TRBJ1-1
v_gene: TRBV5-1
CDR3nt: TGCGCCAGCAGCCCCGGTAACAGGGACGATGCTTTCTTT
CDR3aa: CASSPGNRDDAFF

abundance: NA
d_gene: NA
j_gene: TRBJ1-1
v_gene: TRBV19
CDR3nt: TGTGCCAGTAGTATTGACAGCCTCATGAACACTGAAGCTTTCTTT
CDR3aa: CASSIDSLMNTEAFF

abundance: NA
d_gene: NA
j_gene: TRBJ2-7
v_gene: TRBV2
CDR3nt: TGTGCCAGCAGTGAAGCGGGACACACACTATTC
CDR3aa: CASSEAGHTLF

abundance: NA
d_gene: TRBD1
j_gene: TRBJ1-5
v_gene: TRBV30
CDR3nt: TGTGCCTGGCAAGGGACAGGCGCAAATCAGCCCCAGCATTTT
CDR3aa: CAWQGTGANQPQHF